This TCR beta chain originates from a study of OX40 agonist ivuxolimab in advanced cancers. V was trimmed by 4 bases and J by 14 bases, leaving 9 bases between them. The germline V gene encodes CDR1 SNHLY and CDR2 FYNNEI. The CDR3 runs to 10 residues. Generated by immunoSEQ multiplex PCR, the TCRdb table keeps only in-frame clones and is missing some. Among around 43,000 clones, 86% were seen once, and the ten largest hold less than 15%. The TCR comes from an adult with an advanced solid tumor such as melanoma, head and neck, liver or kidney cancer. V usage is TRBV2 and J usage is TRBJ2-1; D is undetermined. The sequencing used CD4+ or CD8+ T cells sorted from blood, collected in a trial of the OX40 agonist ivuxolimab. CDR3 sequence (DNA): TGTGCCAGCAGTGGGGCTAATGAGTTCTTC. Translating it yields CASSGANEFF.